This T cell receptor beta chain was sequenced in a study of blood T cell repertoires in COVID-19. Data came from immunoSEQ multiplex PCR; TCRdb stores just in-frame clones and leaves some out. The sample gives more than 200,000 clones, 84% of which show up once; 4% to 4.5% is in the top ten. The germline V gene encodes CDR1 LGHDT and CDR2 YNNKEL (reference sequence). The ends lost 2 bases at V and 6 bases at J; junction bases unmatched: 16. There are 19 residues in the CDR3. The chain combines TRBV3-1 (or the pseudogene TRBV3-2) with TRBJ1-2; TRBD1 matches at 12 bases. Sequencing was performed on peripheral blood. This TCR was recovered from a man in his sixties with acute or convalescent COVID-19. The CDR3 loop is CASSQPHGDRGRESDGYTF. The CDR3 DNA follows: TGTGCCAGCAGCCAACCTCACGGGGACAGGGGGCGCGAGTCGGATGGCTACACCTTC.